This record looks at one T cell receptor (beta chain) sequence and its context. The source of the sample is a study of blood T cell repertoires in COVID-19. Sequencing was performed with immunoSEQ multiplex PCR; in TCRdb, only in-frame clones are kept and a portion is missing. The sample carries 35,000 or so clones, about 81% recorded once. Germline V gives CDR1 GTSNPN, CDR2 SVGIG (reference sequence). Between the trimmed V and J ends, which lost 5 bases and 2 bases, there was a span of 11 bases. The CDR3 totals 13 residues. The chain recombines TRBV30 with TRBJ2-3; a possible D gene is TRBD2 (5 bases). Sequenced input: peripheral blood. This TCR was recovered from a human donor in a cohort sampled during active or convalescent COVID-19. The donor label of this sample is uncertain. The CDR3 loop reads CAWSIANTDTQYF. For the CDR3, the DNA is TGTGCCTGGTCCATAGCGAACACAGATACGCAGTATTTT.